A single sample gave rise to the 9 T cell receptor beta chains below, sequenced in a study of blood T cell repertoires in COVID-19. Assay used: immunoSEQ multiplex PCR; TCRdb lists only in-frame clones, some missing. The sample shows around 450,000 clones, around 89% of them seen only once. Sequences were obtained from peripheral blood. The source is a woman aged 25-40 years with acute or convalescent COVID-19.

This chain joins TRBV30 and TRBJ2-3; a weak D match, TRBD1 (6 bases). This CDR3 region has 13 residues. V was shortened by 3 bases and J by 4 bases, with 11 bases between the two germline ends. Germline V gives CDR1 GTSNPN, CDR2 SVGIG (reference sequence). The CDR3 DNA sequence: TGTGCCTGGAGCCCACAGGGAGCAGATACGCAGTATTTT. This translates into CAWSPQGADTQYF.

J is TRBJ2-1 and V is TRBV9, with TRBD1 matching 7 bases. Germline CDR1 is SGDLS and CDR2 is YYNGEE. The junction had 8 bases not matched to a gene; V was cut back by 3 bases and J by 8 bases. The CDR3 is made up of 14 amino acids. The CDR3 sequence: CASSAHRGMDEQFF. The CDR3 region has the DNA TGTGCCAGCAGCGCACACAGGGGAATGGATGAGCAGTTCTTC. Full variable domain (outside the CDR3, taken from reference TRBV9 and TRBJ2-1): DSGVTQTPKHLITATGQRVTLRCSPRSGDLSVYWYQQSLDQGLQFLIQYYNGEERAKGNILERFSAQQFPDLHSELNLSSLELGDSALYFCASSAHRGMDEQFFGPGTRLTVL.

This clone was picked up a small number of times. This chain links TRBV5-1 with TRBJ1-6; 7 nucleotides agree with TRBD1. The CDR3 covers 18 residues. V gave up 4 bases and J gave up 9 bases; unmatched junction bases: 19. The germline V gene has CDR1 SGHRS and CDR2 YFSETQ. Here the CDR3 reads CASSPQGGRGTLASPLHF. For the CDR3, the DNA is TGCGCCAGCAGCCCCCAGGGTGGCAGGGGGACCTTAGCTTCACCCCTCCACTTT.

The chain combines TRBV19 with TRBJ2-3; D is undetermined. This CDR3 is 16 amino acids long. The V and J ends lost 3 bases and 4 bases respectively, with 17 bases between them. Germline CDR1 is LNHDA and CDR2 is SQIVND (reference sequence). CDR3 region: CASSMRRRSPPDTQYF. Written as DNA, the CDR3 is TGTGCCAGTAGTATGAGAAGACGGAGCCCCCCAGATACGCAGTATTTT.

This chain links TRBV3-1 (or the pseudogene TRBV3-2) with TRBJ2-6; D is ambiguous. The CDR3 sequence is 15 residues long. CDR1 is LGHDT, CDR2 YNNKEL, per germline (reference sequence). Trimming took 4 bases from V and 3 from J, leaving 10 bases between them. The CDR3 protein is CASSPRNDGANVLTF. CDR3 sequence (DNA): TGTGCCAGCAGCCCCAGAAATGATGGGGCCAACGTCCTGACTTTC.

The rearrangement joins TRBV27 to TRBJ2-2; D possibly corresponds to TRBD2 (6 bases). The CDR3 totals 17 residues. Trimming removed 0 bases at V and 7 bases at J, with 18 bases between. Germline V gene sequence: CDR1 MNHEY, CDR2 SMNVEV (reference sequence). The CDR3 reads CASSLSGGGSRGGELFF. DNA for the CDR3: TGTGCCAGCAGTTTATCTGGCGGAGGGTCAAGGGGCGGGGAGCTGTTTTTT.

The chain joins TRBV2 to TRBJ1-1; D is ambiguous. V dropped 2 bases and J dropped 3 bases, with 10 bases sitting between them. The germline V gene has CDR1 SNHLY and CDR2 FYNNEI. This CDR3 region has 14 residues. The CDR3, as DNA: TGTGCCAGCAGTGAATTGAACATCCACACTGAAGCTTTCTTT. It codes for CASSELNIHTEAFF.

The rearrangement joins TRBV18 to TRBJ1-1; weak D call: TRBD1 (5 bases). CDR3 length equals 14 residues. The germline gives CDR1 KGHSH, CDR2 LQKENI. V was cut by 5 bases and J by 1 base, with 11 bases left in between. The CDR3 reads CASSFSTENTEAFF. CDR3 coding DNA: TGTGCCAGCTCATTCTCGACAGAGAACACTGAAGCTTTCTTT.

The sample holds one count of this clone. The chain couples TRBV3-1 (or the pseudogene TRBV3-2) to TRBJ2-3; possible D gene TRBD1, 6 bases. CDR1 LGHDT and CDR2 YNNKEL come from the germline V gene (reference sequence). There are 16 residues in the CDR3. Between the trimmed V and J ends, which lost 1 base and 3 bases, there was a span of 14 bases. DNA for the CDR3: TGTGCCAGCAGCCAAGGGACCGGACAGAGAACAGATACGCAGTATTTT. It translates to CASSQGTGQRTDTQYF.